These 27 T cell receptor beta chains were sequenced from one sample in a study of metastatic and nonmetastatic thyroid tumors. TCRdb reassembled clones from the PCR reads with MiXCR. The sample yields roughly 81,000 clones, about 9.1% seen once. No patient had received any treatment before thyroid surgery. Input material: blood. These receptors were obtained from a female donor with papillary thyroid cancer or a benign thyroid nodule (not recorded which). Some clones in this sample may be carry-over from other donors' samples.

Only one count was recorded for this clone. A much larger clone differs from this one at a single base, so this may be a read error. CDR3 sequence: CASSIIAGSGNEQFF. As DNA, the CDR3 is TGTGCCAGCAGCATCATAGCGGGTTCTGGCAATGAGCAGTTCTTC. V usage is TRBV5-6 and J usage is TRBJ2-1; TRBD2 matches 7 bases. Germline V CDR1 and CDR2: SGHDT, YYEEEE. The CDR3 loop spans 15 amino acids. Trimming removed 4 bases from V and 6 bases from J; junction bases left unmatched: 10.

This clone occurred many times. The chain uses TRBV5-1 and TRBJ2-7; D remains unclear. The germline V gene encodes CDR1 SGHRS and CDR2 YFSETQ. V dropped 0 bases and J dropped 3 bases, with 4 bases sitting between them. The CDR3 has 12 amino acids. In DNA form, the CDR3 reads TGCGCCAGCAGCTTGGGGAACTACGAGCAGTACTTC. Amino acid sequence: CASSLGNYEQYF.

In the case of this clone: The junction differs from germline at one of its ends, possibly a read error. CDR3 sequence: CAGRPTDPSNQPQHF. CDR3 coding DNA: TGTGCCGGTAGGCCGACAGATCCTAGCAATCAGCCCCAGCATTTT. This chain joins TRBV19 and TRBJ1-5; a possible D gene is TRBD1 (5 bases). The CDR3 has 15 residues. Germline CDR1 and CDR2: LNHDA and SQIVND (reference sequence).

The chain couples TRBV6-4 to TRBJ2-2, with D unresolved. Germline V gives CDR1 MRHNA, CDR2 SNTAGT. V dropped 6 bases and J dropped 3 bases, with 8 bases sitting between them. The CDR3 is 13 residues long. The CDR3 loop reads CASSVGYTGELFF. The DNA of the CDR3 is TGTGCCAGCAGCGTGGGGTACACCGGGGAGCTGTTTTTT.

This clone came up many times. In the same sample, other DNA sequences code for this CDR3. V is TRBV5-1 and J is TRBJ2-5; 8 bases line up with TRBD2. Germline values: CDR1 SGHRS, CDR2 YFSETQ. The V segment lost 7 bases and the J segment 4 bases; nucleotides outside the gene matches: 12. The CDR3 runs to 15 residues. CDR3 sequence: CASVGMAGGPETQYF. In DNA, the CDR3 is TGCGCCAGCGTCGGGATGGCGGGGGGTCCAGAGACCCAGTACTTC.

This clone was seen many times. The genes are TRBV7-2 and TRBJ2-6; the D is unclear. Trimming shortened V by 2 bases and J by 0 bases, and 2 bases separated the two germline ends. The CDR3 extends over 14 amino acids. Germline CDR1 reads SGHTA; CDR2 reads FQGNSA. The CDR3 DNA follows: TGTGCCAGCAGCTTAAGCTCTGGGGCCAACGTCCTGACTTTC. Its translation is CASSLSSGANVLTF.

This clone was found a few times. The chain combines TRBV11-1 with TRBJ2-7; TRBD1 might be the D (6 bases). Germline-derived CDR1 and CDR2 are SGHAT and FQDESV (reference sequence). Trimming stripped 5 bases from V and 5 bases from J, with 13 bases between. The CDR3 is made up of 13 amino acids. CDR3 sequence: CASSPGQGNEQYF. The DNA of the CDR3 is TGTGCCAGCAGCCCCGGCCAGGGGAACGAGCAGTACTTC.

This clone was counted ten times or more. V is TRBV19 and J is TRBJ1-5; possible D gene TRBD1, 5 bases. The CDR3 is 14 residues long. V was clipped by 8 bases and J by 0 bases, with 11 bases between them. Germline V gene lookup returns CDR1 LNHDA and CDR2 SQIVND (reference sequence). The CDR3 bases are TGTGCCAGTGTAGACAGATATAGCAATCAGCCCCAGCATTTT. Protein product: CASVDRYSNQPQHF.

The sample holds many counts of this clone. This chain connects TRBV27 to TRBJ1-4; 8 bases match TRBD1. The CDR3 consists of 14 residues. CDR1 and CDR2 (germline): MNHEY, SMNVEV (reference sequence). V dropped 5 bases and J dropped 7; count of bases not matched to a gene: 6. CDR3 sequence (DNA): TGTGCCAGCAGTCTCGGACAGGGAATTGAAAAACTGTTTTTT. Protein sequence: CASSLGQGIEKLFF.

This clone appeared many times. J is TRBJ2-7 and V is TRBV28, with D possibly being TRBD2 (6 bases). The germline CDR1 and CDR2 sequences are MDHEN and SYDVKM. The CDR3 has 13 amino acids. Trimming shortened V by 6 bases and J by 0 bases, and 9 bases separated the two germline ends. CDR3 nucleotides: TGTGCCAGCAGCCCCGGGAGCTCCTACGAGCAGTACTTC. Amino acid sequence: CASSPGSSYEQYF.

This clone was seen ten or more times. This chain uses TRBV7-6 with TRBJ1-3; tentatively, D is TRBD1 (6 bases). Germline CDR1 is SGHVS and CDR2 is FNYEAQ. V lost 1 base to trimming and J lost 4 bases, with 14 bases between them. The CDR3 sequence is 16 residues long. The CDR3 nucleotides are TGTGCCAGCAGCTTAGGCGTGAGGGGGGGCGGAAACACCATATATTTT. Translation: CASSLGVRGGGNTIYF. Based on the CDR3 plus reference TRBV7-6 and TRBJ1-3, the full variable domain is GAGVSQSPRYKVTKRGQDVALRCDPISGHVSLYWYRQALGQGPEFLTYFNYEAQQDKSGLPNDRFSAERPEGSISTLTIQRTEQRDSAMYRCASSLGVRGGGNTIYFGEGSWLTVV.

Many counts were recorded for this clone. This chain joins TRBV12-3 or TRBV12-4 and TRBJ1-5; D unresolved. The V and J ends lost 3 bases and 3 bases respectively, with 3 bases between them. The CDR3 is 12 residues long. The CDR3 DNA sequence: TGTGCCAGCAGTTTCAACAATCAGCCCCAGCATTTT. Protein: CASSFNNQPQHF.

This clone was recorded a few times. V and J are TRBV9 and TRBJ2-5; 7 bases agree with TRBD2. Trimming removed 0 bases from V and 5 bases from J; junction bases left unmatched: 7. The CDR3 is 15 residues long. In germline, CDR1 is SGDLS, CDR2 YYNGEE. The CDR3 here is CASSVVGGGPETQYF. The CDR3, as DNA: TGTGCCAGCAGCGTAGTCGGGGGAGGGCCTGAGACCCAGTACTTC.

This clone has a count of ten or more. The chain employs TRBV6-5 and TRBJ2-3; the D is unclear. CDR3 length: 13 residues. V lost 4 bases and J 3 bases, leaving 8 bases between the germline ends. Germline lookup yields CDR1 MNHEY and CDR2 SVGAGI. CDR3 region: CASSSRRTDTQYF. The CDR3 coding sequence is TGTGCCAGCAGTTCCAGACGGACAGATACGCAGTATTTT.

There are many counts of this clone. The V gene is TRBV29-1, the J gene TRBJ1-1; D gene ambiguous. CDR3 length: 13 residues. Germline V lookup: CDR1 SQVTM, CDR2 ANQGSEA. Trimming took 7 bases from V and 0 from J, leaving 12 bases between them. CDR3 protein: CSARLTLNTEAFF. The CDR3 region has the DNA TGCAGCGCCCGCCTGACGCTGAACACTGAAGCTTTCTTT.

This clone occurred many times. It may be a read error: a sequence one base away is much more abundant. Other nucleotide sequences in the sample specify the same CDR3. The gene calls are TRBV27 and TRBJ2-7; a weak D match, TRBD1 (6 bases). Germline CDR1 and CDR2: MNHEY and SMNVEV (reference sequence). This CDR3 is 13 amino acids long. V was trimmed by 9 bases and J by 0 bases, leaving 12 bases between them. The CDR3 here is CASIGQSSYEQYF. For the CDR3, the DNA is TGTGCCAGTATCGGACAGAGCTCCTACGAGCAGTACTTC.

The table lists this clone with many counts. This sequence joins TRBV6-4 and TRBJ2-3, with 10 bases lining up with TRBD1. V shed 2 bases and J 1 base; nucleotides not matched to a gene: 0. This CDR3 is 15 amino acids long. Germline lookup yields CDR1 MRHNA and CDR2 SNTAGT. In DNA, the CDR3 is TGTGCCAGCAGTGACGGGACAGGGGGCACAGATACGCAGTATTTT. Translation: CASSDGTGGTDTQYF.

This clone was recorded a few times. The V call is TRBV6-5, the J call TRBJ2-1, with 10 bases matching TRBD2. In germline, CDR1 is MNHEY, CDR2 SVGAGI. V shed 3 bases, J shed 4 bases, and the junction held 3 bases outside the gene matches. This CDR3 region has 15 residues. In DNA, the CDR3 is TGTGCCAGCAGTTATTCACTAGCGGGGTACAATGAGCAGTTCTTC. It encodes CASSYSLAGYNEQFF.

The chain recombines TRBV9 with TRBJ2-3; D is ambiguous. This CDR3 has 17 residues. V was cut by 0 bases and J by 2 bases, with 16 bases left in between. CDR1 and CDR2 (germline): SGDLS, YYNGEE. The CDR3 coding sequence is TGTGCCAGCAGCGTAGGGGGTATGTCCTTTCCCACAGATACGCAGTATTTT. This gives the protein CASSVGGMSFPTDTQYF.

Ten or more counts support this clone. This sequence joins TRBV10-3 and TRBJ2-5; 9 positions match TRBD1. CDR1 and CDR2 (germline): ENHRY, SYGVKD. The CDR3 totals 13 residues. The J segment lost 5 bases and the V segment lost 6 bases, leaving 4 bases of the junction unmatched. CDR3 region: CAIRGQGGETQYF. In nucleotides, the CDR3 is TGTGCCATCAGGGGACAGGGAGGGGAGACCCAGTACTTC.

The chain uses TRBV9 and TRBJ2-7, with 10 bases fitting TRBD2. The V gene's germline CDR1 is SGDLS and CDR2 YYNGEE. This CDR3 has 15 residues. The V segment lost 3 bases and the J segment 4 bases; nucleotides outside the gene matches: 7. The CDR3 spells CASSAQAGGQYEQYF. The CDR3 DNA reads TGTGCCAGCAGCGCCCAAGCGGGGGGGCAGTACGAGCAGTACTTC.

This clone was counted a few times. This chain joins TRBV20-1 and TRBJ2-3, with TRBD2 matching 11 bases. With V trimmed by 6 bases and J by 0 bases, 11 bases remained unmatched. Germline CDR1 is DFQATT and CDR2 is SNEGSKA (reference sequence). The CDR3 has 17 residues. CDR3 residues: CSAKLAGEERSTDTQYF. The DNA for the CDR3 is TGCAGTGCCAAACTAGCGGGGGAGGAAAGAAGCACAGATACGCAGTATTTT.

The chain carries TRBV3-1 and TRBJ2-3; tentative D call: TRBD2 (5 bases). Trimming stripped 4 bases from V and 5 bases from J, with 10 bases between. Germline-derived CDR1 and CDR2 are LGHDT and YNNKEL (reference sequence). This CDR3 has 13 residues. CDR3 sequence reads: CASSPPGEDTQYF. Written as DNA, the CDR3 is TGTGCCAGCAGCCCGCCCGGGGAAGATACGCAGTATTTT.

This clone came up many times. This chain uses TRBV7-2 with TRBJ2-7, with 9 bases aligning to TRBD1. Germline V gives CDR1 SGHTA, CDR2 FQGNSA. The CDR3 extends over 13 amino acids. The V segment lost 5 bases and the J segment 7 bases; nucleotides outside the gene matches: 6. The CDR3 sequence is CASSPMTGGEQYF. The CDR3 DNA is TGTGCCAGCAGCCCAATGACAGGGGGGGAGCAGTACTTC.

This clone was seen at least ten times. The chain links TRBV19 to TRBJ1-6, with no clear D. Trimming shortened V by 6 bases and J by 5 bases, and 2 bases separated the two germline ends. The germline CDR1 and CDR2 sequences are LNHDA and SQIVND (reference sequence). This CDR3 has 11 amino acids. CDR3 bases: TGTGCCAGTAGGGATAATTCACCCCTCCACTTT. It translates to CASRDNSPLHF.

The sample holds many counts of this clone. One end of the junction varies from germline; a read error may be responsible. The chain links TRBV6-1 to TRBJ2-1; tentatively, D is TRBD2 (7 bases). CDR3 length equals 15 residues. CDR1 MNHNS and CDR2 SASEGT come from the germline V gene. This chain's CDR3 is CASSTLFGGDNKQFF. CDR3 DNA: TGTGCCAGCAGTACCCTCTTTGGGGGGGACAATAAGCAGTTCTTC.

This clone was picked up one time. The J gene is TRBJ2-1, the V gene TRBV5-4, with a tentative D call TRBD1 (6 bases). Per germline, CDR1 SGHNT and CDR2 YYREEE (reference sequence). CDR3 length: 14 amino acids. V was shortened by 3 bases and J by 5 bases, with 12 bases between the two germline ends. The chain's CDR3 is CASSSTGSHNEQFF. CDR3 bases: TGTGCCAGCAGCTCAACAGGGTCCCACAATGAGCAGTTCTTC.